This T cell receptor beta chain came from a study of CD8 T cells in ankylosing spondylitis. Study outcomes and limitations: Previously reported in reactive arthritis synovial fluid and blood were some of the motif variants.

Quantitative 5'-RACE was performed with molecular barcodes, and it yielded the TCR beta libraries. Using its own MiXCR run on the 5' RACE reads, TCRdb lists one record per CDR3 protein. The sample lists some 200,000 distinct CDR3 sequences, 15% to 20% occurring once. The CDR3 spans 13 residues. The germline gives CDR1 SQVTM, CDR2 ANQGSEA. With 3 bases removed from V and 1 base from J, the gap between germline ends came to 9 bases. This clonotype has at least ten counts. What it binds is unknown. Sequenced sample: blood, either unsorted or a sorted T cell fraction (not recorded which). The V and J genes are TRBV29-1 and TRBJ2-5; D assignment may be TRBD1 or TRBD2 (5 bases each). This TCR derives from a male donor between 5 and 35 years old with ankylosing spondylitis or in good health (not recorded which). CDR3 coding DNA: TGCAGCGTTGAGGGACGCCTCCAAGAGACCCAGTACTTC. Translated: CSVEGRLQETQYF.